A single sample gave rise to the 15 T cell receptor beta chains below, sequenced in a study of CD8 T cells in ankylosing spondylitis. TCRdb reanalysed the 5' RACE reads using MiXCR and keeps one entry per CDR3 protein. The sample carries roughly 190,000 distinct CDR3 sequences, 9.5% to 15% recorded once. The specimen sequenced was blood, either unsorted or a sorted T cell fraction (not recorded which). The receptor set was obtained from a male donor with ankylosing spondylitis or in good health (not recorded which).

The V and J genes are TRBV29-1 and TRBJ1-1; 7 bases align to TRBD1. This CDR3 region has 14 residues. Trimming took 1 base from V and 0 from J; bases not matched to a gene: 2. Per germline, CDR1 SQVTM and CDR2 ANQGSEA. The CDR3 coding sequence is TGCAGCGTTGAAGGGGACAGTATGAACACTGAAGCTTTCTTT. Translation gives CSVEGDSMNTEAFF.

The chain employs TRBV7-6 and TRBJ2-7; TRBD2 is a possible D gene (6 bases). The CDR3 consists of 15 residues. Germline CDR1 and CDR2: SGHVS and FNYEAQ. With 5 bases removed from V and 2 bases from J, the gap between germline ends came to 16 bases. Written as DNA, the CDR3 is TGTGCCAGCAGCCCTGACCATAGCGGAGCCTACGAGCAGTACTTC. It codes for CASSPDHSGAYEQYF.

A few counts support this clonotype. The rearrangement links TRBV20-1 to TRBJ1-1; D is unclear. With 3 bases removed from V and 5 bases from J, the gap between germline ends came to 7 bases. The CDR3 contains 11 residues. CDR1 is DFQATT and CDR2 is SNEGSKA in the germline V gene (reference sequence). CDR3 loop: CSARVGTEAFF. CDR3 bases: TGCAGTGCTAGGGTCGGGACTGAAGCTTTCTTT.

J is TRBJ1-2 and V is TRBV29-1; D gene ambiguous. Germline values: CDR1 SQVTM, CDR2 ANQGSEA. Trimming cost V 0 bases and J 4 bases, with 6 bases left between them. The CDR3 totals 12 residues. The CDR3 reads CSVEDRIYGYTF. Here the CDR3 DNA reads TGCAGCGTTGAAGATCGGATCTATGGCTACACCTTC.

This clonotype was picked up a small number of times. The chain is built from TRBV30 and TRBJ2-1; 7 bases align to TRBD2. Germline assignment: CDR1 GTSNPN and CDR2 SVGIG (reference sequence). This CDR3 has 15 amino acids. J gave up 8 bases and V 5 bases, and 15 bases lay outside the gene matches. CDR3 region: CAWSLGVISGDEQFF. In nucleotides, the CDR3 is TGTGCCTGGTCCTTAGGGGTCATCAGCGGGGATGAGCAGTTCTTC.

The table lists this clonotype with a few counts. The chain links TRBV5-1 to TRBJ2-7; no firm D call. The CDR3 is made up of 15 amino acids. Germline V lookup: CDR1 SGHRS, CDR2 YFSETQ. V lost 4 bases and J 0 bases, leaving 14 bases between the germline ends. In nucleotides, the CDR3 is TGCGCCAGCAGCCTACGGTTCTCTAGCTCCTACGAGCAGTACTTC. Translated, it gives CASSLRFSSSYEQYF.

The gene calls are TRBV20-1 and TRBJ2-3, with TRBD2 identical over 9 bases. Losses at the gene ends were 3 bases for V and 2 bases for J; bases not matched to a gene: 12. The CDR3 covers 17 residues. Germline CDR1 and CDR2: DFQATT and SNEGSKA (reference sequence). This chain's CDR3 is CSASYLAGGYFTDTQYF. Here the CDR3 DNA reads TGCAGTGCTAGCTACCTCGCGGGGGGGTACTTCACAGATACGCAGTATTTT.

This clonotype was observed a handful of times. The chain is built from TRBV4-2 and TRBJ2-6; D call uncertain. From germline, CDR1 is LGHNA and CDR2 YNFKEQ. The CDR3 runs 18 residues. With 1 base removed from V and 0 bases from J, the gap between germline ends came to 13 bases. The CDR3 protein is CASSQGGSYLSGANVLTF. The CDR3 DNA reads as TGTGCCAGCAGCCAAGGTGGGTCTTATCTCTCTGGGGCCAACGTCCTGACTTTC.

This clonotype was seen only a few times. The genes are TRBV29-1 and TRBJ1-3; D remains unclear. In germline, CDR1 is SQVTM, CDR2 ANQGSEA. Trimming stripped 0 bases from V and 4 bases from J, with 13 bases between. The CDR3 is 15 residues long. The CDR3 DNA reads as TGCAGCGTTGAAGATCTCGGGATCACCGGAAACACCATATATTTT. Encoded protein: CSVEDLGITGNTIYF. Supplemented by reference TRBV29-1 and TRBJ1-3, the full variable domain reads SAVISQKPSRDICQRGTSLTIQCQVDSQVTMMFWYRQQPGQSLTLIATANQGSEATYESGFVIDKFPISRPNLTFSTLTVSNMSPEDSSIYLCSVEDLGITGNTIYFGEGSWLTVV.

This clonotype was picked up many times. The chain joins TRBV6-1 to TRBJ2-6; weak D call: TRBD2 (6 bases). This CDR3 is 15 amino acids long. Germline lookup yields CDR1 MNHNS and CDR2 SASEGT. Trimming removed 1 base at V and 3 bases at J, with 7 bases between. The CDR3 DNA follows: TGTGCCAGCAGTGAAGGGGGAGGTGGGGCCAACGTCCTGACTTTC. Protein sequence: CASSEGGGGANVLTF.

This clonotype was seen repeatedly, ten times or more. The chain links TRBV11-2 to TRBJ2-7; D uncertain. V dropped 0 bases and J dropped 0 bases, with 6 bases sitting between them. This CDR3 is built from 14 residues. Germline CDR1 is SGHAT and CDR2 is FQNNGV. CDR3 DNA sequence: TGTGCCAGCAGCTTAGACTACCTCTCCTACGAGCAGTACTTC. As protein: CASSLDYLSYEQYF.

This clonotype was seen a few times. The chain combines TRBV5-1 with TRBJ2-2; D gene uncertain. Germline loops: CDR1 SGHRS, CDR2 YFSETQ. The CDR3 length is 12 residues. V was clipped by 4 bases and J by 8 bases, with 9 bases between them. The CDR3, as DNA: TGCGCCAGCAGCCCCTCTTTGGGGGAGCTGTTTTTT. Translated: CASSPSLGELFF.

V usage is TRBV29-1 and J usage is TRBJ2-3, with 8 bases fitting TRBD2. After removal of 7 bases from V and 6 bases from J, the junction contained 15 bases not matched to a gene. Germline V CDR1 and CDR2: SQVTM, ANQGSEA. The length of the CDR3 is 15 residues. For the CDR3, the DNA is TGCAGCGCCCGTTATGAAGCCGGGGGGGGGGATACGCAGTATTTT. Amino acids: CSARYEAGGGDTQYF.

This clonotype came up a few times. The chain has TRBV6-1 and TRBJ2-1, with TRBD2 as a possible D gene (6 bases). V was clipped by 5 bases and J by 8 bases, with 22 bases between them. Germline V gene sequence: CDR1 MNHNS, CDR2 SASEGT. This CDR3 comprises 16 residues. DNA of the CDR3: TGTGCCAGCAGTCCCTGGAGGGAGGCGACCTTGGATGAGCAGTTCTTC. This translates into CASSPWREATLDEQFF.

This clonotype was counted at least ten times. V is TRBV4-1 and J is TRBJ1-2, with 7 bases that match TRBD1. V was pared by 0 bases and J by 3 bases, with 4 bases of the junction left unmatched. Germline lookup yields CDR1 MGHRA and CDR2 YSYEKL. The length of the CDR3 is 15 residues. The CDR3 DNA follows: TGCGCCAGCAGCCAAGATAGGGGGCTGGACTATGGCTACACCTTC. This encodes CASSQDRGLDYGYTF.